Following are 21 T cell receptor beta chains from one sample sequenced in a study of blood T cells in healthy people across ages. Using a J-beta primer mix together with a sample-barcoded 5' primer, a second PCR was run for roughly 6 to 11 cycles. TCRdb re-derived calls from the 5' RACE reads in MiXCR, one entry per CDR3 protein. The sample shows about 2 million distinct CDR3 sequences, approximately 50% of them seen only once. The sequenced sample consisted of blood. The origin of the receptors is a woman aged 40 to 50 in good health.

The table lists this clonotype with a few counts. As DNA, the CDR3 is TGTGCCAGCAGTTACTCGAATCTTCTCCAAGAGACCCAGTACTTC. Its protein product is CASSYSNLLQETQYF. The chain has TRBV6-5 and TRBJ2-5; unclear D gene. Per the germline V gene, CDR1 is MNHEY and CDR2 is SVGAGI. The CDR3 has 15 amino acids. Trimming pared 0 bases from V and 1 base from J, leaving 9 bases between.

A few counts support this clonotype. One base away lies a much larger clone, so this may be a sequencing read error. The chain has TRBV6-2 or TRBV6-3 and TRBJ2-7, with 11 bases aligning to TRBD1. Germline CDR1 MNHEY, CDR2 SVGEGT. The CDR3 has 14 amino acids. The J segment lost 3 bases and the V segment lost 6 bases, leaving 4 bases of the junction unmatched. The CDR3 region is CASRYGTGGYEQYF. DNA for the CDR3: TGTGCCAGCAGGTACGGGACAGGGGGCTACGAGCAGTACTTC.

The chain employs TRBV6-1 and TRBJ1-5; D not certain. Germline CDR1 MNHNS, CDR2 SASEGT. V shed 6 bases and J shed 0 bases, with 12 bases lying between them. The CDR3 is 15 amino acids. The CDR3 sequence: CASSVQFPSNQPQHF. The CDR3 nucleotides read TGTGCCAGCAGCGTACAGTTCCCTAGCAATCAGCCCCAGCATTTT.

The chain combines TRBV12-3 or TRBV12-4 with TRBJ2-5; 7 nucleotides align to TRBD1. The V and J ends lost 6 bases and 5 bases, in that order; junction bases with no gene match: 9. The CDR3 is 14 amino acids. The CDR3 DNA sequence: TGTGCCAGCAGCAAAAGACAGGGTGGGGAGACCCAGTACTTC. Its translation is CASSKRQGGETQYF.

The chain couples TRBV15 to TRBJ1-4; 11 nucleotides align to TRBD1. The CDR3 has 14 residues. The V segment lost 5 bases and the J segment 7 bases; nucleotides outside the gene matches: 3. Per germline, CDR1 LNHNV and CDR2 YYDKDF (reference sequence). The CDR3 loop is CATSLDRGREKLFF. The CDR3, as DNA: TGTGCCACCAGCCTGGACAGGGGGCGTGAAAAACTGTTTTTT.

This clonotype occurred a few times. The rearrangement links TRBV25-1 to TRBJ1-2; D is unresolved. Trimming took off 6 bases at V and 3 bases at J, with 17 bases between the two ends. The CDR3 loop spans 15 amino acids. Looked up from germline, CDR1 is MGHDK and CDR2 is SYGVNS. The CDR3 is CASSSYSGGDYGYTF. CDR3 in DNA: TGTGCCAGCAGCAGCTACTCAGGCGGGGACTATGGCTACACCTTC.

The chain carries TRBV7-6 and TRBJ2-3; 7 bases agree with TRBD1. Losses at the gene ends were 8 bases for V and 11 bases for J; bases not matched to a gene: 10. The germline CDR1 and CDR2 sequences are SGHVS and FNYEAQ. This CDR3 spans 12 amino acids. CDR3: CASAPSGTEQYF. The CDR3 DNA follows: TGTGCCAGCGCCCCCTCCGGGACAGAGCAGTATTTT.

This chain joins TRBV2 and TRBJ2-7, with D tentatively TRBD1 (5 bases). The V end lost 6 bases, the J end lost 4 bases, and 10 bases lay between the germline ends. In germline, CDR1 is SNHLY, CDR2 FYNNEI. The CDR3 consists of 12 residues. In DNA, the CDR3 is TGTGCCAGCAGGATAGGGGTATACGAGCAGTACTTC. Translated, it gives CASRIGVYEQYF. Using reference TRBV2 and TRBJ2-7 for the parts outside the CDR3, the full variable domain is EPEVTQTPSHQVTQMGQEVILRCVPISNHLYFYWYRQILGQKVEFLVSFYNNEISEKSEIFDDQFSVERPDGSNFTLKIRSTKLEDSAMYFCASRIGVYEQYFGPGTRLTVT.

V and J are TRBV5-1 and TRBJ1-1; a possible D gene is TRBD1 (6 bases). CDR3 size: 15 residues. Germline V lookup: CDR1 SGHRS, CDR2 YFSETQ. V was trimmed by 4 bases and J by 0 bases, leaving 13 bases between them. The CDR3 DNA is TGCGCCAGCAGCGGAACACAGGGAGTGAACACTGAAGCTTTCTTT. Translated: CASSGTQGVNTEAFF. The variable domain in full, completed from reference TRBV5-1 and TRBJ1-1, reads KAGVTQTPRYLIKTRGQQVTLSCSPISGHRSVSWYQQTPGQGLQFLFEYFSETQRNKGNFPGRFSGRQFSNSRSEMNVSTLELGDSALYLCASSGTQGVNTEAFFGQGTRLTVV.

DNA for the CDR3: TGTGCCAGCAGCTTAATCCCGGGGATTGAGACCCAGTACTTC. It is translated as CASSLIPGIETQYF. The V gene is TRBV7-2, the J gene TRBJ2-5; tentative D call: TRBD2 (5 bases). Trimming removed 2 bases at V and 5 bases at J, with 12 bases between. The germline gives CDR1 SGHTA, CDR2 FQGNSA. CDR3 length: 14 residues.

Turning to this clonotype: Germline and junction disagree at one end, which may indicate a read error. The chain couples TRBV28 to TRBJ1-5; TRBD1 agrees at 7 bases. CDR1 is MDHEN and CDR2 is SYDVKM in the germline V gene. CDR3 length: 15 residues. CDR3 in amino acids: CVSQGGGQSNQPQHF. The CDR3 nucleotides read TGTGTCAGCCAAGGAGGGGGCCAAAGCAATCAGCCCCAGCATTTT.

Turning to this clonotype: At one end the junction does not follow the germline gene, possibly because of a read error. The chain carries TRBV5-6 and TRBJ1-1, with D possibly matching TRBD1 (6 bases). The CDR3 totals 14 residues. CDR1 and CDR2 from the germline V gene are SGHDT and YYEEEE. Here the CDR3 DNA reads TGTGCCAGAAGCTTGCTCGGGGGGCCCACTGAAGCTTTCTTT. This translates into CARSLLGGPTEAFF.

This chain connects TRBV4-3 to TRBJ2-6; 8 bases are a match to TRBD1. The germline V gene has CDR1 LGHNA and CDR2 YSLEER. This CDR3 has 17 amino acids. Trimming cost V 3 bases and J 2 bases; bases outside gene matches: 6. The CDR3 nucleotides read TGCGCCAGCAGCCAGAGGCAGGGGGCGCCTGGGGCCAACGTCCTGACTTTC. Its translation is CASSQRQGAPGANVLTF.

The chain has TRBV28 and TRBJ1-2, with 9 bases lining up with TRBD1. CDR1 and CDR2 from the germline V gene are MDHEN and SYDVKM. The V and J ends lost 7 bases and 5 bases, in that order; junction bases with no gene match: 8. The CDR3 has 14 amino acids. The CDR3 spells CASTAGQGSYGYTF. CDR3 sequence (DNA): TGTGCCAGCACTGCGGGACAGGGCTCTTATGGCTACACCTTC.

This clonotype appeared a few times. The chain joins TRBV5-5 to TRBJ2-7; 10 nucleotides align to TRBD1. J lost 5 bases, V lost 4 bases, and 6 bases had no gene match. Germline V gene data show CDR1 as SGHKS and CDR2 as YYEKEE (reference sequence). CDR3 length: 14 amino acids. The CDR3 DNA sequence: TGTGCCAGCAGCCTGGACAGGGGGGACAACGAGCAGTACTTC. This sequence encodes CASSLDRGDNEQYF.

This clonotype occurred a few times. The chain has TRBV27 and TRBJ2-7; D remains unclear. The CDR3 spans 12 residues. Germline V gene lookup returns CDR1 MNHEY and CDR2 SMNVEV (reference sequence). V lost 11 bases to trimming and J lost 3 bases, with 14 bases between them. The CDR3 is CASGPTLYEQYF. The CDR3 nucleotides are TGTGCCTCGGGCCCGACACTCTACGAGCAGTACTTC.

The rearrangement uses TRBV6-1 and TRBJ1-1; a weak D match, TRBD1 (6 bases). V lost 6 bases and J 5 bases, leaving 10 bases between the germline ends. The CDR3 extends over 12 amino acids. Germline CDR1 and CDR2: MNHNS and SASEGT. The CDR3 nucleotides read TGTGCCAGCAGAAGGGGGACTACTGAAGCTTTCTTT. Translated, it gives CASRRGTTEAFF.

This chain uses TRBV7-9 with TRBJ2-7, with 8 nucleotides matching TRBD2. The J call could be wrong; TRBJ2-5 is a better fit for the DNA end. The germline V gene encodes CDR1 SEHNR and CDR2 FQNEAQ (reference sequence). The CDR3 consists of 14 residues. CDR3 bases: TGTGCCAGCAGCTCCTCCGGGACTAGTGAGACCCAGTACTTC. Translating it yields CASSSSGTSETQYF.

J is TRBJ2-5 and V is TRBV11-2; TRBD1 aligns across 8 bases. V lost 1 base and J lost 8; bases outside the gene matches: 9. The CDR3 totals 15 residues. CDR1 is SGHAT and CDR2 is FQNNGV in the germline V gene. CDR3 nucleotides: TGTGCCAGCAGCTTAGTTAGTAGGACAGGGAAAACCCAGTACTTC. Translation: CASSLVSRTGKTQYF. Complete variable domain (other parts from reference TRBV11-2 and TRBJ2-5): EAGVAQSPRYKIIEKRQSVAFWCNPISGHATLYWYQQILGQGPKLLIQFQNNGVVDDSQLPKDRFSAERLKGVDSTLKIQPAKLEDSAVYLCASSLVSRTGKTQYFGPGTRLLVL.

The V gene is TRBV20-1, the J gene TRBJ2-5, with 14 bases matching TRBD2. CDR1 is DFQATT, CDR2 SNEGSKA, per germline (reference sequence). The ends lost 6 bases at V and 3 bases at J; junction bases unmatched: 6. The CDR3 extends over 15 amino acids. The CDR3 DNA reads TGCAGTGCCACCACGACTAGCGGGAGGGAAGAGACCCAGTACTTC. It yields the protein CSATTTSGREETQYF.

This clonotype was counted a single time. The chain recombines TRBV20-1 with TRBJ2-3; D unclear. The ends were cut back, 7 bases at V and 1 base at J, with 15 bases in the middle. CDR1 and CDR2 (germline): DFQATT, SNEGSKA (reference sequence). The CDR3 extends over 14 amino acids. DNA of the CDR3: TGCAGTGTTATTTCGGTACACGGCACAGATACGCAGTATTTT. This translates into CSVISVHGTDTQYF.